The rows below give T cell receptor beta chains drawn from one sample of a study of post-analysis software for immune sequencing data. TCRdb re-called the PCR reads through MiXCR, storing one row per CDR3 protein. The sample has about 540,000 distinct CDR3 sequences; around a third are singletons. Source material: blood. These receptors originate from a girl aged 2 to 17 with multiple sclerosis. Each CDR3 is given with its conserved first and last residue. A D gene is named only where the DNA matches it firmly. Rows may omit the clone size; those that give it use once, few, many or a size class.

V gene: TRBV29-1; clone size: .; D gene: .; J gene: TRBJ2-5; CDR3 DNA: TGCAGCGTTGTGGGGCGCCAAGCTAAAGAGACCCAGTACTTC; CDR3 protein: CSVVGRQAKETQYF
V gene: TRBV7-2; clone size: few; D gene: .; J gene: TRBJ2-3; CDR3 DNA: TGTGCCAGCAGCTTTATAGCGGTGGCCTCTGATACGCAGTATTTT; CDR3 protein: CASSFIAVASDTQYF
V gene: TRBV20-1; clone size: .; D gene: .; J gene: TRBJ1-1; CDR3 DNA: TGCAGTGCTAGGGGTGAAGTAATGAACACTGAAGCTTTCTTT; CDR3 protein: CSARGEVMNTEAFF
V gene: TRBV21-1; clone size: few; D gene: .; J gene: TRBJ2-3; CDR3 DNA: TGTGCCAGCAGCAACTACCCCTCACCCCAGCAAGATACGCAGTATTTT; CDR3 protein: CASSNYPSPQQDTQYF
V gene: TRBV29-1; clone size: many; D gene: .; J gene: TRBJ2-7; CDR3 DNA: TGCAGCGGCTTGGGATCGTCCTACGAGCAGTACTTC; CDR3 protein: CSGLGSSYEQYF
V gene: TRBV20-1; clone size: few; D gene: TRBD2; J gene: TRBJ2-1; CDR3 DNA: TGCAGTGCCCCCAATTTAGCGGGGGGCAACAATGAGCAGTTCTTC; CDR3 protein: CSAPNLAGGNNEQFF
V gene: TRBV6-6; clone size: .; D gene: TRBD1; J gene: TRBJ1-1; CDR3 DNA: TGTGCCAGCAGCCCCTTGACAGGGGTCGGGGAGATCACTGAAGCTTTCTTT; CDR3 protein: CASSPLTGVGEITEAFF
V gene: TRBV28; clone size: few; D gene: .; J gene: TRBJ2-1; CDR3 DNA: TGTGCCAGCAGGGGCACGGGTAACAATGAGCAGTTCTTC; CDR3 protein: CASRGTGNNEQFF
V gene: TRBV20-1; clone size: .; D gene: .; J gene: TRBJ2-3; CDR3 DNA: TGCAGTGCTGTGGGTCGAGCTTGGGGCACAGATACGCAGTATTTT; CDR3 protein: CSAVGRAWGTDTQYF
V gene: TRBV13; clone size: few; D gene: TRBD2; J gene: TRBJ2-1; CDR3 DNA: TGTGCCAGCAGCTTAGGCCACTTCCTAGCGGGCTACAATGAGCAGTTCTTC; CDR3 protein: CASSLGHFLAGYNEQFF
V gene: TRBV3-1; clone size: few; D gene: .; J gene: TRBJ2-3; CDR3 DNA: TGTGCCAGCAGCCAAGACCGGATAACAGATACGCAGTATTTT; CDR3 protein: CASSQDRITDTQYF
V gene: TRBV11-2; clone size: .; D gene: TRBD2; J gene: TRBJ2-1; CDR3 DNA: TGTGCCAGCAGCTCCCGGTTGATGCGGGGGGGCCGAAATGAGCAGTTCTTC; CDR3 protein: CASSSRLMRGGRNEQFF
V gene: TRBV12-3/TRBV12-4; clone size: .; D gene: .; J gene: TRBJ2-7; CDR3 DNA: TGTGCCAGCAGGGGCAACTACAATGAGCAGTACTTC; CDR3 protein: CASRGNYNEQYF
V gene: TRBV29-1; clone size: .; D gene: .; J gene: TRBJ2-7; CDR3 DNA: TGCAGCGTTGAAAGTTATAACTACGAGCAGTACTTC; CDR3 protein: CSVESYNYEQYF
V gene: TRBV15; clone size: .; D gene: .; J gene: TRBJ1-1; CDR3 DNA: TGTGCCACCAGCAGAGATGGGGCGCAAGAGGGGTGGACTGAAGCTTTCTTT; CDR3 protein: CATSRDGAQEGWTEAFF
V gene: TRBV20-1; clone size: many; D gene: TRBD2; J gene: TRBJ2-7; CDR3 DNA: TGCAGTGCTACCGGGACTAGCGGGACATACGAGCAGTACTTC; CDR3 protein: CSATGTSGTYEQYF
V gene: TRBV5-1; clone size: .; D gene: .; J gene: TRBJ1-1; CDR3 DNA: TGCGCCAGCAGCTTTGCCAGAGAAGCTTTCTTT; CDR3 protein: CASSFAREAFF
V gene: TRBV11-1; clone size: .; D gene: .; J gene: TRBJ2-3; CDR3 DNA: TGTGCCAGCAGCCCCCGGGGTCACACAGATGCGCAGTATTTT; CDR3 protein: CASSPRGHTDAQYF
V gene: TRBV20-1; clone size: few; D gene: TRBD1; J gene: TRBJ2-4; CDR3 DNA: TGCAGTGCTAGGGCCGGACTCCGGGACAGGGGTAACATTCAGTACTTC; CDR3 protein: CSARAGLRDRGNIQYF
V gene: TRBV27; clone size: .; D gene: .; J gene: TRBJ1-2; CDR3 DNA: TGTGCCAGCAAACAGGGACCTAACTATGGCTACACCTTC; CDR3 protein: CASKQGPNYGYTF
V gene: TRBV7-2; clone size: few; D gene: TRBD1; J gene: TRBJ2-5; CDR3 DNA: TGTGCCAGCAGCTTAGAGGGGGCTGCGGAGACCCAGTACTTC; CDR3 protein: CASSLEGAAETQYF
V gene: TRBV13; clone size: .; D gene: .; J gene: TRBJ1-1; CDR3 DNA: TGTGCCAGCAGCAACACCGGACGGGTGAACACTGAAGCTTTCTTT; CDR3 protein: CASSNTGRVNTEAFF
V gene: TRBV20-1; clone size: few; D gene: TRBD1; J gene: TRBJ1-4; CDR3 DNA: TGCAGTGCTAGAGATAGGCCGGGACAGGGGGCAGCAAAACTGTTTTTT; CDR3 protein: CSARDRPGQGAAKLFF
V gene: TRBV5-1; clone size: .; D gene: TRBD1; J gene: TRBJ2-7; CDR3 DNA: TGCGCCAGCAGCTTGTTACCAGGGGGTTCCTACGAGCAGTACTTC; CDR3 protein: CASSLLPGGSYEQYF
V gene: TRBV5-1; clone size: few; D gene: .; J gene: TRBJ2-1; CDR3 DNA: TGCGCCAGCAGCTTTGATCAGGGGAGGTCCTACAATGAGCAGTTCTTC; CDR3 protein: CASSFDQGRSYNEQFF
V gene: TRBV5-1; clone size: .; D gene: TRBD1; J gene: TRBJ2-6; CDR3 DNA: TGCGCCAGCAGCGCCTGGACAGGGGGAAAGGGGGCCAACGTCCTGACTTTC; CDR3 protein: CASSAWTGGKGANVLTF
V gene: TRBV20-1; clone size: few; D gene: TRBD1; J gene: TRBJ2-4; CDR3 DNA: TGCAGTGCTAGGGGACAGGGTCAAAACATTCAGTACTTC; CDR3 protein: CSARGQGQNIQYF
V gene: TRBV4-1; clone size: many; D gene: .; J gene: TRBJ2-3; CDR3 DNA: TGCGCCAGCAGCCAAGATGAAGTTACGCAGTATTTT; CDR3 protein: CASSQDEVTQYF
V gene: TRBV5-1; clone size: .; D gene: TRBD2; J gene: TRBJ2-5; CDR3 DNA: TGCGCCAGCACCACCGGGAGGACCCGCGAGACCCAGTACTTC; CDR3 protein: CASTTGRTRETQYF
V gene: TRBV20-1; clone size: .; D gene: TRBD2; J gene: TRBJ2-1; CDR3 DNA: TGCAGTGCTAGAGACGGGACTAGCGACCACAGTGAGCAGTTCTTC; CDR3 protein: CSARDGTSDHSEQFF
V gene: TRBV14; clone size: .; D gene: .; J gene: TRBJ2-2; CDR3 DNA: TGTGCCAGCAGCCAAGATAGGGGGTTCGCCGGGGAGCTGTTTTTT; CDR3 protein: CASSQDRGFAGELFF
V gene: TRBV3-1; clone size: .; D gene: TRBD1; J gene: TRBJ2-7; CDR3 DNA: TGTGCCAGCAGCCAAGGTATTCGGGACAGCGAGCAGTACTTC; CDR3 protein: CASSQGIRDSEQYF
V gene: TRBV7-2; clone size: few; D gene: TRBD1; J gene: TRBJ1-4; CDR3 DNA: TGTGCCAGCAGCCGGACAGGATCTGGAGGCGAAAAACTGTTTTTT; CDR3 protein: CASSRTGSGGEKLFF
V gene: TRBV25-1; clone size: .; D gene: TRBD1; J gene: TRBJ1-2; CDR3 DNA: TGTGCCAGCAGTCTAACAGGGGAAAGTAGCTATGGCTACACCTTC; CDR3 protein: CASSLTGESSYGYTF
V gene: TRBV11-2; clone size: .; D gene: .; J gene: TRBJ2-6; CDR3 DNA: TGTGCCAGCAGCTTAAGGGGATACGACGGGCGGGTGGCTGGGGCCAACGTCCTGACTTTC; CDR3 protein: CASSLRGYDGRVAGANVLTF
V gene: TRBV10-3; clone size: .; D gene: TRBD2; J gene: TRBJ2-2; CDR3 DNA: TGTGCCATCAGTGCCGGTAGCGGGGGTCGCGGGGAGCTGTTTTTT; CDR3 protein: CAISAGSGGRGELFF
V gene: TRBV20-1; clone size: few; D gene: .; J gene: TRBJ1-2; CDR3 DNA: TGCAGTGCTGCGGGCCCTCCAGCTAACTATGGCTACACCTTC; CDR3 protein: CSAAGPPANYGYTF
V gene: TRBV25-1; clone size: .; D gene: TRBD1; J gene: TRBJ1-6; CDR3 DNA: TGTGCCAGCAGTGGGCCGGGACAGATAAATTCACCCCTCCACTTT; CDR3 protein: CASSGPGQINSPLHF
V gene: TRBV5-1; clone size: .; D gene: TRBD1; J gene: TRBJ2-5; CDR3 DNA: TGCGCCAGCAGCATAGGACAGGCCAGAGAGACCCAGTACTTC; CDR3 protein: CASSIGQARETQYF
V gene: TRBV7-2; clone size: .; D gene: TRBD2; J gene: TRBJ2-3; CDR3 DNA: TGTGCCAGCAGCTTGTTCGGGGGGAGAGATACGCAGTATTTT; CDR3 protein: CASSLFGGRDTQYF
V gene: TRBV7-9; clone size: .; D gene: TRBD1; J gene: TRBJ1-1; CDR3 DNA: TGTGCCAGCAGCCCGCTCCCGGGACAGGGGGCCTCTGAAGCTTTCTTT; CDR3 protein: CASSPLPGQGASEAFF
V gene: TRBV7-9; clone size: many; D gene: .; J gene: TRBJ2-7; CDR3 DNA: TGTGCCAGCAGCTTAGGGACCCCGACTGGCGCCTACGAGCAGTACTTC; CDR3 protein: CASSLGTPTGAYEQYF
V gene: TRBV12-3/TRBV12-4; clone size: .; D gene: .; J gene: TRBJ1-1; CDR3 DNA: TGTGCCAGCAGTTTAAAGGAGGGCTCTGAAGCTTTCTTT; CDR3 protein: CASSLKEGSEAFF
V gene: TRBV4-1; clone size: .; D gene: TRBD2; J gene: TRBJ2-1; CDR3 DNA: TGCGCCAGCAGCCAAGGACTTAGCGGGGGGGCTGGCAATGAGCAGTTCTTC; CDR3 protein: CASSQGLSGGAGNEQFF
V gene: TRBV10-3; clone size: .; D gene: TRBD1; J gene: TRBJ1-5; CDR3 DNA: TGTGCCATCAGTGTAGGGGACAGCTATAGCGATCAGCCCCAGCATTTT; CDR3 protein: CAISVGDSYSDQPQHF
V gene: TRBV3-1; clone size: .; D gene: TRBD1; J gene: TRBJ1-2; CDR3 DNA: TGTGCCAGCAGCCAAGAAGGAGGGACAGGCTATGGCTACACCTTC; CDR3 protein: CASSQEGGTGYGYTF
V gene: TRBV9; clone size: .; D gene: .; J gene: TRBJ2-3; CDR3 DNA: TGTGCCAACAGCACTTCGGAGGGGGGTACGCAGTATTTT; CDR3 protein: CANSTSEGGTQYF
V gene: TRBV11-2; clone size: many; D gene: .; J gene: TRBJ1-2; CDR3 DNA: TGTGCCAGCAGCTTAAACAGGGTGGGTGGCTACACCTTC; CDR3 protein: CASSLNRVGGYTF
V gene: TRBV10-3; clone size: few; D gene: TRBD1; J gene: TRBJ2-6; CDR3 DNA: TGTGCCATCAGTGAGCCGGGGACAGGGGGGGCCAACGTCCTGACTTTC; CDR3 protein: CAISEPGTGGANVLTF
V gene: TRBV20-1; clone size: .; D gene: TRBD1; J gene: TRBJ2-5; CDR3 DNA: TGCATAAACGAACAGGGGAAAGAGACCCAGTACTTC; CDR3 protein: CINEQGKETQYF
V gene: TRBV20-1; clone size: few; D gene: TRBD2; J gene: TRBJ2-7; CDR3 DNA: TGCAGTGCTCCCCGGACTAGCGGGGGCCAGCCTACCTACGAGCAGTACTTC; CDR3 protein: CSAPRTSGGQPTYEQYF
V gene: TRBV5-1; clone size: many; D gene: TRBD1; J gene: TRBJ2-5; CDR3 DNA: TGCGCCAGCAACACAGGGGGCGGTGAGACCCAGTACTTC; CDR3 protein: CASNTGGGETQYF
V gene: TRBV2; clone size: many; D gene: .; J gene: TRBJ2-7; CDR3 DNA: TGTGCCAGCAAGAAGGCTCAGGTAGACTACGAGCAGTACTTC; CDR3 protein: CASKKAQVDYEQYF
V gene: TRBV7-2; clone size: .; D gene: TRBD2; J gene: TRBJ2-7; CDR3 DNA: TGTGCCAGCAGCTCGGGACTAGGAGCGTCCGAGCAGTACTTC; CDR3 protein: CASSSGLGASEQYF